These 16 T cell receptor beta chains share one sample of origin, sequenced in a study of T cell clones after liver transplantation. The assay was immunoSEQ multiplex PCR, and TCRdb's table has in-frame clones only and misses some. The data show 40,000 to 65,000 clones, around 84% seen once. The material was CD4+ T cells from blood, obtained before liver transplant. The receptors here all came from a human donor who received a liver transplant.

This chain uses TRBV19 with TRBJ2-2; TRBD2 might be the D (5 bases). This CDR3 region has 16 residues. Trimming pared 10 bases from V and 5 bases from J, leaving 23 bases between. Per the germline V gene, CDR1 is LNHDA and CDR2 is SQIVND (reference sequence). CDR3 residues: CATRLPGYRLTGELFF. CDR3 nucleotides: TGTGCCACCCGCCTCCCGGGGTATCGCTTAACCGGGGAGCTGTTTTTT.

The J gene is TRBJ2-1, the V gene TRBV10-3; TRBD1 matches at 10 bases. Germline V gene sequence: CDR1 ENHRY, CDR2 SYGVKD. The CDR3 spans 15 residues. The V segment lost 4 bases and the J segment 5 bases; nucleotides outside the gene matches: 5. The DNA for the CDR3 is TGTGCCATCAGTGGGGGACAGGGGTTGGACAATGAGCAGTTCTTC. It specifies CAISGGQGLDNEQFF.

CDR3 nucleotides: TGCGCCAGCAGCCAAGAGGGAACTTTTAGGAAGTTCTTC. It is translated as CASSQEGTFRKFF. The rearrangement uses TRBV4-3 and TRBJ2-1; D unresolved. Trimming left V 0 bases short and J 14 bases short, with 14 bases between. Germline assignment: CDR1 LGHNA and CDR2 YSLEER. CDR3 length: 13 residues.

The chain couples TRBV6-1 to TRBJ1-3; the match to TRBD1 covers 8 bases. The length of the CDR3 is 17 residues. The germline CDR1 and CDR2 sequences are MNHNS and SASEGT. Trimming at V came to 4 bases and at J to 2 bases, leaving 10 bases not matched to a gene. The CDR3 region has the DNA TGTGCCAGCAGTGCTGACAGGGGATGGGGGCCTGGAAACACCATATATTTT. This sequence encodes CASSADRGWGPGNTIYF.

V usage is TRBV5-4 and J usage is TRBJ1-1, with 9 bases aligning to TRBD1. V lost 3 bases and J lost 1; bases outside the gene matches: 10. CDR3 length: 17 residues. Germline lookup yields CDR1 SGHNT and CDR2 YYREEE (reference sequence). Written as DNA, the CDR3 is TGTGCCAGCAGCTGGGATACGCACAGGGGGCCGAACACTGAAGCTTTCTTT. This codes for CASSWDTHRGPNTEAFF. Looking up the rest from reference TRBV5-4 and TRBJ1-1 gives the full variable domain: ETGVTQSPTHLIKTRGQQVTLRCSSQSGHNTVSWYQQALGQGPQFIFQYYREEENGRGNFPPRFSGLQFPNYSSELNVNALELDDSALYLCASSWDTHRGPNTEAFFGQGTRLTVV.

The CDR3: CAISESGPDGYTF. In DNA, the CDR3 is TGTGCCATCAGTGAGTCGGGGCCGGATGGCTACACCTTC. The rearrangement joins TRBV10-3 to TRBJ1-2; D may be TRBD1 (5 bases). The length of the CDR3 is 13 residues. CDR1 is ENHRY and CDR2 is SYGVKD in the germline V gene. V lost 0 bases to trimming and J lost 6 bases, with 8 bases between them.

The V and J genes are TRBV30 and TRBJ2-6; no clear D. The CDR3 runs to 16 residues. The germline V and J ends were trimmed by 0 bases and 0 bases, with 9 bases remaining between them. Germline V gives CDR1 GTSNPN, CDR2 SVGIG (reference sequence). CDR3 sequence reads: CAWSVRTFSGANVLTF. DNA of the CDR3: TGTGCCTGGAGTGTAAGAACATTCTCTGGGGCCAACGTCCTGACTTTC.

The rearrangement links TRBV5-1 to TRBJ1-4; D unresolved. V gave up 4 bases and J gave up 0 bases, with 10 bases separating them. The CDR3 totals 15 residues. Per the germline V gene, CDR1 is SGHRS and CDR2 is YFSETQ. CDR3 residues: CASSRGSATNEKLFF. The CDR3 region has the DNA TGCGCCAGCAGCCGGGGATCCGCAACTAATGAAAAACTGTTTTTT.

CDR3 residues: CASSYGTGTSDEQYF. The DNA of the CDR3 is TGTGCCAGCAGTTACGGAACCGGGACTAGCGACGAGCAGTACTTC. The chain joins TRBV6-6 to TRBJ2-7, with 10 bases lining up with TRBD2. This CDR3 spans 15 amino acids. The V gene end was trimmed by 2 bases and the J gene end by 5 bases; junction bases not matched to a gene: 6. Germline V lookup: CDR1 MNHNY, CDR2 SVGAGI (reference sequence).

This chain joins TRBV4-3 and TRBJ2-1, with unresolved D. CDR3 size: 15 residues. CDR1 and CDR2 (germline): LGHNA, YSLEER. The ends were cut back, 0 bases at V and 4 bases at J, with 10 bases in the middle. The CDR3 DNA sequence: TGCGCCAGCAGCCAAGAAAAGGGTGGTTACAATGAGCAGTTCTTC. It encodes CASSQEKGGYNEQFF.

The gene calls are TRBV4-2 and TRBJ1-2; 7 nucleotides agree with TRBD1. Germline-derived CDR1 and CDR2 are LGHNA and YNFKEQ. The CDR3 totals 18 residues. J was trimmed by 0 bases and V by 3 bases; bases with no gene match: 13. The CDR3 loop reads CASSQTPGQLVTNYGYTF. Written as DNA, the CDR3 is TGTGCCAGCAGCCAGACTCCGGGACAGCTCGTAACTAACTATGGCTACACCTTC.

The chain's CDR3 is CASSSRAQGAGETQYF. In DNA form, the CDR3 reads TGTGCCAGCAGCTCCAGGGCGCAGGGGGCTGGAGAGACCCAGTACTTC. The chain links TRBV5-6 to TRBJ2-5; 8 nucleotides line up with TRBD1. Germline lookup yields CDR1 SGHDT and CDR2 YYEEEE. V shed 3 bases and J 4 bases; nucleotides not matched to a gene: 11. The CDR3 is 16 amino acids.

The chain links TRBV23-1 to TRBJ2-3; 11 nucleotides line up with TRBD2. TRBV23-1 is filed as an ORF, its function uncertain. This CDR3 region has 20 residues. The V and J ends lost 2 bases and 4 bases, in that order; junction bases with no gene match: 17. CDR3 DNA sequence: TGCGCCAGCAGTCAAAAGCGTGGCACTAGCGGGAGTTGTAGTGCAGATACGCAGTATTTT. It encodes CASSQKRGTSGSCSADTQYF.

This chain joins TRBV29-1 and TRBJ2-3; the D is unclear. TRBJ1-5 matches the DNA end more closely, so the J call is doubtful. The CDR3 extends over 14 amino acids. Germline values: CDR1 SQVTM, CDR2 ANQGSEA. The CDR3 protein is CSVGMGYSTDTQHF. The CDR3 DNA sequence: TGCAGCGTCGGGATGGGCTATAGCACAGATACGCAGCATTTT.

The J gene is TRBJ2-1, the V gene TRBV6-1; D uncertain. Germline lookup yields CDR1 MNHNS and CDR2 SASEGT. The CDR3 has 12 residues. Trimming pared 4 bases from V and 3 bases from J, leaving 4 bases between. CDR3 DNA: TGTGCCAGCAGTGTAGGCTACAATGAGCAGTTCTTC. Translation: CASSVGYNEQFF.

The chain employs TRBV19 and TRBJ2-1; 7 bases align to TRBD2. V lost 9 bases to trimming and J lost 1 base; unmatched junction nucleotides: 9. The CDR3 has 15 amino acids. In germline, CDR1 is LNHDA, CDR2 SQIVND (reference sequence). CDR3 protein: CARVRASGSYNEQFF. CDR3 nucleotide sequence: TGTGCCAGAGTCCGGGCTAGCGGTTCCTACAATGAGCAGTTCTTC. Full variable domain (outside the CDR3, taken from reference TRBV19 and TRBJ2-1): DGGITQSPKYLFRKEGQNVTLSCEQNLNHDAMYWYRQDPGQGLRLIYYSQIVNDFQKGDIAEGYSVSREKKESFPLTVTSAQKNPTAFYLCARVRASGSYNEQFFGPGTRLTVL.